The 17 T cell receptor beta chains listed next were all sequenced from one sample in a study of Tregs in tolerant kidney transplant recipients. Recipients received nonmyeloablative bone marrow transplants from related graft donors, with transient mixed chimerism. Measured with immunoSEQ multiplex PCR; TCRdb has only the in-frame clones, and not every one. The repertoire shows under 35,000 clones; the top ten hold approximately 1.7%. The source material was CD4+ T cells from blood (PBMCs), sampled 24 months after the transplant. These receptor sequences come from a human patient who received a combined kidney and bone marrow transplant. Part of the T cell pool may stem from the graft donor.

A remark on this clone: The observed sequence ends 3 residues before the CDR3 terminus, with the missing tail filled in from the germline J gene. V is TRBV7-2 and J is TRBJ2-2; 9 bases line up with TRBD1. The J segment lost 5 bases and the V segment lost 9 bases, leaving 10 bases of the junction unmatched. The CDR3 spans 15 residues. From germline, CDR1 is SGHTA and CDR2 FQGNSA. The CDR3 sequence: CASSLRGQGTGELFF. The CDR3 DNA, read in part, is TGTGCCAGTTCCCTTCGGGGACAGGGTACCGGGGAG.

Details on this clone: The read comes to an end 3 residues before the CDR3 does, leaving the germline J gene to fill in the end. The chain combines TRBV7-3 with TRBJ2-1; the D gene is possibly TRBD2 (5 bases). This CDR3 spans 15 amino acids. Germline V gene sequence: CDR1 SGHTA, CDR2 FQGTGA. V was clipped by 5 bases and J by 0 bases, with 11 bases between them. This CDR3 is CASSRDYSSYNEQFF. The DNA read from the CDR3 is TGTGCCAGCAGCCGTGACTATAGCTCCTACAATGAG.

Details on this clone: Read coverage stops 3 residues before the CDR3 terminus; the germline J gene supplies the remainder. The chain carries TRBV7-2 and TRBJ1-5; 10 bases map to TRBD1. V shed 4 bases and J 4 bases; nucleotides not matched to a gene: 1. This CDR3 is 14 amino acids long. Germline V gives CDR1 SGHTA, CDR2 FQGNSA. The CDR3 protein is CASSSGQGNQPQHF. CDR3 DNA, as far as it was read: TGTGCCAGCAGCTCGGGACAGGGGAATCAGCCC.

Regarding this clone: The observed sequence ends 3 residues before the CDR3 terminus, with the missing tail filled in from the germline J gene. J is TRBJ2-3 and V is TRBV7-2; 9 bases are shared with TRBD2. The junction had 8 bases not matched to a gene; V was cut back by 0 bases and J by 7 bases. Germline values: CDR1 SGHTA, CDR2 FQGNSA. The CDR3 has 16 amino acids. The CDR3 DNA, read in part, is TGTGCCAGCAGCTTAGCGTGGGATAGCGGGAGTAATACG. Translation: CASSLAWDSGSNT. The CDR3 as a whole reads CASSLAWDSGSNTQYF.

A remark on this clone: With the read ending 3 residues before the CDR3 end, the germline J gene is used to fill in that end. This chain joins TRBV2 and TRBJ2-3; D is unclear. The CDR3 sequence is 14 residues long. Per the germline V gene, CDR1 is SNHLY and CDR2 is FYNNEI. V lost 7 bases to trimming and J lost 0 bases, with 11 bases between them. The DNA read from the CDR3 is TGTGCCAGCAATTACGGTACTAGCACAGATACG. It yields the protein CASNYGTSTDT. The whole CDR3 region reads CASNYGTSTDTQYF.

As concerns this clone: Read data end 3 residues before the CDR3 end; the end is taken from the germline J gene. The V and J genes are TRBV20-1 and TRBJ2-3; 7 nucleotides agree with TRBD2. Trimming at V came to 6 bases and at J to 0 bases, leaving 6 bases not matched to a gene. There are 14 residues in the CDR3. Per the germline V gene, CDR1 is DFQATT and CDR2 is SNEGSKA (reference sequence). CDR3 region: CSAVSSGSTDTQYF. Partial CDR3 DNA: TGCAGTGCCGTCTCTAGCGGTAGCACAGATACG.

Remarks on this clone: The read is 3 residues too short to cover the CDR3 end, so that end is filled in from the germline J gene. The V and J genes are TRBV19 and TRBJ2-2; possibly TRBD1 for D (7 bases). CDR1 is LNHDA, CDR2 SQIVND, per germline (reference sequence). The germline V and J ends were trimmed by 5 bases and 0 bases, with 19 bases remaining between them. The CDR3 loop spans 18 amino acids. CDR3 DNA, as far as it was read: TGTGCCAGTAGTCCCAGGGGGGCGCAATTCGCGAACACCGGGGAG. Its protein product is CASSPRGAQFANTGE. The CDR3 in its entirety is CASSPRGAQFANTGELFF.

Notes on this clone: The read falls 3 residues short of the CDR3 end, and the missing part is taken from the germline J gene. The rearrangement joins TRBV18 to TRBJ2-7; D is possibly TRBD1 (6 bases). The CDR3 has 15 amino acids. Deletions cut 0 bases from V and 1 base from J, with 10 bases between. The germline V gene has CDR1 KGHSH and CDR2 LQKENI. The CDR3 protein is CASSPPSRGSYEQYF. The part of the CDR3 DNA that was read is TGTGCCAGCTCACCACCGAGCAGGGGTTCCTACGAG.

With regard to this clone: The sequence runs out 3 residues before the end of the CDR3; the remainder is reconstructed from the germline J gene. This chain joins TRBV2 and TRBJ2-2, with D unresolved. V was pared by 1 base and J by 4 bases, with 7 bases between. The CDR3 has 14 residues. CDR1 and CDR2 (germline): SNHLY, FYNNEI. The CDR3 region is CASSEGTFTGELFF. The CDR3 bases that were read are TGTGCCAGCAGTGAAGGCACTTTCACCGGGGAG.

In the case of this clone: The missing CDR3 end, 3 residues past where the read stops, is filled in from the germline J gene. The gene calls are TRBV7-9 and TRBJ2-7; D is unresolved. The CDR3 contains 14 residues. CDR1 and CDR2 from the germline V gene are SEHNR and FQNEAQ (reference sequence). The V end lost 1 base, the J end lost 0 bases, and 7 bases lay between the germline ends. The CDR3 region is CASSLGRDSYEQYF. The part of the CDR3 DNA that was read is TGTGCCAGCAGCTTAGGTCGCGACTCCTACGAG.

To note about this clone: The CDR3 end falls 3 residues outside the read, so it is completed with the germline J gene. The chain combines TRBV2 with TRBJ1-5; 7 nucleotides line up with TRBD1. Germline V gives CDR1 SNHLY, CDR2 FYNNEI. V lost 6 bases to trimming and J lost 3 bases; unmatched junction nucleotides: 5. The CDR3 length is 14 residues. Partial CDR3 DNA: TGTGCCAGCAGCAGGGACAGTTTCAATCAGCCC. As protein: CASSRDSFNQP. The complete CDR3 protein is CASSRDSFNQPQHF.

Turning to this clone: The read finishes 3 residues shy of the CDR3 end, and the germline J gene is used to complete it. The rearrangement links TRBV7-2 to TRBJ2-7, with TRBD2 identical over 11 bases. Per the germline V gene, CDR1 is SGHTA and CDR2 is FQGNSA. This CDR3 is 15 amino acids long. J was trimmed by 3 bases and V by 2 bases; bases with no gene match: 3. The CDR3 bases that were read are TGTGCCAGCAGCTTAAGGACTAGCGGGCACTACGAG. Its translation: CASSLRTSGHYE. The full CDR3 reads CASSLRTSGHYEQYF.

As concerns this clone: Read data end 3 residues before the CDR3 end; the end is taken from the germline J gene. The V call is TRBV5-1, the J call TRBJ2-3; D call uncertain. The V gene's germline CDR1 is SGHRS and CDR2 YFSETQ. Deletions cut 1 base from V and 2 bases from J, with 5 bases between. CDR3 length: 13 residues. The CDR3: CASSLTPTDTQYF. CDR3 bases read: TGCGCCAGCAGCTTGACTCCCACAGATACG.

Comments on this clone: The sequenced fragment ends 3 residues before the CDR3 boundary, so the rest is inferred from the germline J gene. The chain carries TRBV5-1 and TRBJ2-7, with D tentatively TRBD2 (9 bases). The V and J ends lost 4 bases and 2 bases respectively, with 19 bases between them. This CDR3 is built from 16 residues. Per the germline V gene, CDR1 is SGHRS and CDR2 is YFSETQ. CDR3 amino acids: CASSAQGASGAYEQYF. The CDR3 DNA, read in part, is TGCGCCAGCAGCGCCCAGGGGGCTAGCGGGGCCTACGAG.

Regarding this clone: The read gets to within 3 residues of the CDR3 end, and the germline J gene fills in the rest. This chain connects TRBV10-2 to TRBJ1-5; TRBD1 matches at 7 bases. Germline loops: CDR1 WSHSY, CDR2 SAAADI. Trimming removed 7 bases from V and 3 bases from J; junction bases left unmatched: 9. There are 15 residues in the CDR3. The CDR3 DNA, read in part, is TGCGCCAGCAAGGACAGGTCGCCGCTCAATCAGCCC. Translating it yields CASKDRSPLNQP. The CDR3, in full, reads CASKDRSPLNQPQHF.

Comment on this clone: The read ends 3 residues early relative to the CDR3; the germline J gene fills the gap. The chain recombines TRBV11-3 with TRBJ2-7; 9 bases are shared with TRBD2. The germline CDR1 and CDR2 sequences are SGHNT and YENEEA. With 5 bases clipped from V and 2 bases from J, the junction kept 4 bases outside the gene matches. The CDR3 runs to 14 residues. CDR3 sequence: CASSPGTSPYEQYF. CDR3 DNA (partial): TGTGCCAGCAGCCCCGGGACTAGCCCCTACGAG.

In the case of this clone: The observed sequence ends 3 residues before the CDR3 terminus, with the missing tail filled in from the germline J gene. The V gene is TRBV20-1, the J gene TRBJ1-6; unclear D gene. Trimming left V 0 bases short and J 0 bases short, with 12 bases between. The CDR3 has 17 amino acids. CDR1 and CDR2 (germline): DFQATT, SNEGSKA (reference sequence). Here the CDR3 reads CSARDWRAASYNSPLHF. CDR3 DNA (partial): TGCAGTGCTAGAGATTGGCGGGCCGCCTCCTATAATTCACCC.